A selection of T cell receptor beta chains follows, all from one sample in a study of blood T cell repertoires in COVID-19. Libraries were prepared by immunoSEQ multiplex PCR; TCRdb keeps only in-frame clonotypes and omits some of them. The top ten clones hold over 13% of a sample with more than 35,000 clones, 80% of them seen once. Material for sequencing was peripheral blood. The receptors stem from a woman in her 70s with acute or convalescent COVID-19. The CDR3 runs from the conserved cysteine through the conserved F or W. A D gene is named only where the DNA matches it firmly. Size tells how often a clone was seen (once, few, many) or the class of an expanded clone, and some rows leave it out.

DNA,CDR3,D,V,J,size
TGTGCCAGCAGCCCTAGCGGGAGTCAGATTGGAGAGACCCAGTACTTC,CASSPSGSQIGETQYF,TRBD2,TRBV28,TRBJ2-5,-
TGTGCCAGCAGTACTCGAACTAGCGGGAGATACGAGCAGTACTTC,CASSTRTSGRYEQYF,TRBD2,TRBV6-6,TRBJ2-7,-
TGTGCCAGCAGTGATCATGGTAGCGGCTCCTACGAGCAGTACTTC,CASSDHGSGSYEQYF,-,TRBV6-1,TRBJ2-7,-
TGTGCCAGCACCCGGGCGGGGAGTGCAGATACGCAGTATTTT,CASTRAGSADTQYF,-,TRBV7-9,TRBJ2-3,-
TGTGCCAGCAGCTTGAAAGGGGACACTGAAGCTTTCTTT,CASSLKGDTEAFF,-,TRBV11-3,TRBJ1-1,-
TGCGCCAGCGGCACAGGGGCCGCCGGCTCTGGGGCCAACGTCCTGACTTTC,CASGTGAAGSGANVLTF,TRBD1,TRBV5-1,TRBJ2-6,-
TGTGCCAGCAGCTTAGATCTACCGGCTTGGACTAGCGACTATGAGCAGTTCTTC,CASSLDLPAWTSDYEQFF,TRBD2,TRBV7-2,TRBJ2-1,once
TGTGCCAGCAGCGCCTCTGGTCAGGGTTGGAATTCACCCCTCCACTTT,CASSASGQGWNSPLHF,-,TRBV7-9,TRBJ1-6,-
TGTGCTAGTGGTTTTAGTCACAGGGGGCAGTTCTTC,CASGFSHRGQFF,TRBD1,TRBV12-5,TRBJ2-1,-
TGTGCCAGCAGTTTAAGCGGGGTAGGCAAAAACATTCAGTACTTC,CASSLSGVGKNIQYF,TRBD2,TRBV27,TRBJ2-4,few
TGTGCCAGTAGTATGCCGGGACAGGGGGCCTACGAGCAGTACTTC,CASSMPGQGAYEQYF,TRBD1,TRBV19,TRBJ2-7,many
TGTGCTAGTGATGTTAGCCCCACAGATACGCAGTATTTT,CASDVSPTDTQYF,-,TRBV12-5,TRBJ2-3,-
TGCGCCAGCAGCTTTAAGACTACAACCACCGGGGAGCTGTTTTTT,CASSFKTTTTGELFF,-,TRBV5-1,TRBJ2-2,-
TGTGCCAGCAGTTTAGGTCCTAGCGGGGGCTCTTTAGAGCAGTACTTC,CASSLGPSGGSLEQYF,TRBD2,TRBV27,TRBJ2-7,-
TGTGCCAGCAGCCAAGAGGTCGGTAGCCAGAGTAAGCAGTTCTTC,CASSQEVGSQSKQFF,-,TRBV4-2,TRBJ2-1,-
TGTGCCAGCAGTTCTTCTGGCGGGCCGTATCAGCCCCAGCATTTT,CASSSSGGPYQPQHF,-,TRBV5-5,TRBJ1-5,-
TGTGCCACCAGTGATTGGGGGACTAGCGGCTCCTACGAGCAGTACTTC,CATSDWGTSGSYEQYF,TRBD2,TRBV24-1,TRBJ2-7,-
TGTGCCAGCAGCCAAGAGTCTTTTGGGACAACCTTC,CASSQESFGTTF,-,TRBV3-1/TRBV3-2,TRBJ1-2,once
TGTGCCAGCAGCCCCTTCGGGACAGGGGTTAACTATGGCTACACCTTC,CASSPFGTGVNYGYTF,TRBD1,TRBV3-1/TRBV3-2,TRBJ1-2,-
TGTGCCAGCAGCAAAGTTTTAATGGACAGCCTCCACTACGAGCAGTACTTC,CASSKVLMDSLHYEQYF,-,TRBV21-1,TRBJ2-7,-
TGTGCCACAGGGGTGGGAACCACTGAAGCTTTCTTT,CATGVGTTEAFF,-,TRBV6-5,TRBJ1-1,-
TGCAGCGTTGAAGATCGACAAGGGGGCTACGAGCAGTACTTC,CSVEDRQGGYEQYF,-,TRBV29-1,TRBJ2-7,-
TGTGCCAGCAGCCCCCCCGGGACTAGCGCCTACAATGAGCAGTTCTTC,CASSPPGTSAYNEQFF,TRBD2,TRBV7-2,TRBJ2-1,-
TGTGCCAGCAGCTTGGGAAGCGGGTCGTTGGGCACAGATACGCAGTATTTT,CASSLGSGSLGTDTQYF,-,TRBV5-4,TRBJ2-3,-
TGTGCCACCTGGCGGGCAAAGGATGAGCAGTTCTTC,CATWRAKDEQFF,-,TRBV28,TRBJ2-1,-
TGTGCCAGTAGTATAGCCCTATCTATAGCCAAAAACATTCAGTACTTC,CASSIALSIAKNIQYF,-,TRBV19,TRBJ2-4,-
TGTGCCAGCAGCCGAAATAGGGGACTAGCGGGAGAGACCCAGTACTTC,CASSRNRGLAGETQYF,TRBD2,TRBV4-2,TRBJ2-5,-
TGTGCCAGCAGCCAAGGTCTAGAGGGCTACACCTTC,CASSQGLEGYTF,-,TRBV3-1/TRBV3-2,TRBJ1-2,-
TGTGCCAGCAGAGTAACAGGGATGATGACTGAAGCTTTCTTT,CASRVTGMMTEAFF,-,TRBV11-2,TRBJ1-1,-
TGCGCCAGCAGCCTGCGACAGATGAACACTGAAGCTTTCTTT,CASSLRQMNTEAFF,-,TRBV5-1,TRBJ1-1,-
TGTGCCAGCAGCCAACTAGGCACTGAAGCTTTCTTT,CASSQLGTEAFF,-,TRBV14,TRBJ1-1,-
TGTGCCAGCAGCCGGGACAACCTTATGGGCTACACCTTC,CASSRDNLMGYTF,-,TRBV11-2,TRBJ1-2,-
TGTGCCAGCAGTTACACCTGGACAGGGGACACTGAAGCTTTCTTT,CASSYTWTGDTEAFF,TRBD1,TRBV6-5,TRBJ1-1,-
TGTGCCAGTAGTATAGCGGTTAGCAATCAGCCCCAGCATTTT,CASSIAVSNQPQHF,-,TRBV19,TRBJ1-5,-
TGTGCCAGCAGTTACGAGGAGCAGTTCTTC,CASSYEEQFF,-,TRBV12-3/TRBV12-4,TRBJ2-1,-
TGTGCCAGCAGCTTACAGGGGCCAGCGGCAACTAATGAAAAACTGTTTTTT,CASSLQGPAATNEKLFF,TRBD1,TRBV4-2,TRBJ1-4,-
TGTGCCAGCAGCTCTACCGGGACTACCTACGAGCAGTACTTC,CASSSTGTTYEQYF,TRBD2,TRBV5-4,TRBJ2-7,-
TGTGCCAGCAGGTACGCTATGACTAGCGGGAGGGGGTACGCCGGGGAGCTGTTTTTT,CASRYAMTSGRGYAGELFF,-,TRBV21-1,TRBJ2-2,-
TGTGCCAGCAGCTTAGGGCTCGGGACTGGGGGGGCTGCTGAAGCTTTCTTT,CASSLGLGTGGAAEAFF,-,TRBV11-2,TRBJ1-1,-
TGTGCCAGCAGTCGCAGGGAAGTTGATGGCTACACCTTC,CASSRREVDGYTF,-,TRBV6-5,TRBJ1-2,-
TGTGCCAGCAGTTACAGGAGGAACACTGAAGCTTTCTTT,CASSYRRNTEAFF,-,TRBV6-5,TRBJ1-1,-
TGTGCCAGCAGCGCGACAGGGGGCAAAAACATTCAGTACTTC,CASSATGGKNIQYF,-,TRBV21-1,TRBJ2-4,-
TGCAGCGTGCAACCCCATGGAGGATCTAGCGGGAGGGACTCCTACAATGAGCAGTTCTTC,CSVQPHGGSSGRDSYNEQFF,TRBD2,TRBV29-1,TRBJ2-1,-
TGTGCCACCCGCCCGACTAGCGGGGTAAAGACCCAGTACTTC,CATRPTSGVKTQYF,TRBD2,TRBV19,TRBJ2-5,-
TGCGCCAGCAGCGCGGGGACCCCCAGTGGGTCTGAAGCTTTCTTT,CASSAGTPSGSEAFF,-,TRBV5-1,TRBJ1-1,-
TGTGCCAGCAGCCCCCGAGCAGCGGCCGGGACTTTCTTT,CASSPRAAAGTFF,-,TRBV3-1/TRBV3-2,TRBJ1-1,-
TGTGCCAGCAGCTCCGGGACTAGCGGTTCCTACGAGCAGTACTTC,CASSSGTSGSYEQYF,TRBD2,TRBV5-8,TRBJ2-7,-
TGTGCCAGCAGTCTGGGAGGCCTCAGTCGGTATAATTCACCCCTCCACTTT,CASSLGGLSRYNSPLHF,-,TRBV27,TRBJ1-6,-
TGTGCCAGCTCACCTACCGGGACTAGGAGGGACCATGAGCAGTTCTTC,CASSPTGTRRDHEQFF,TRBD2,TRBV18,TRBJ2-1,-
TGTGCCAGCATTCTAACCTTGAACACTGAAGCTTTCTTT,CASILTLNTEAFF,-,TRBV6-6,TRBJ1-1,-
TGTGCCAGCTCACCGGGAGGAAACTATGGCTACACCTTC,CASSPGGNYGYTF,-,TRBV18,TRBJ1-2,-
TGTGCCAGCAGTTACTCGAATCTAGCACAGACCGGGGAGCTGTTTTTT,CASSYSNLAQTGELFF,-,TRBV6-5,TRBJ2-2,-